This entry features one T cell receptor beta chain sequence. The data were taken from a study of blood T cell repertoires in COVID-19. Whole-study context: The United States, Italy and Spain provided the acute and convalescent COVID-19 samples. PBMCs, B-cell-depleted T cells, or T cells provided the cDNA or gDNA that made up the material.

Produced via immunoSEQ multiplex PCR; TCRdb's table is partial and in-frame only. The repertoire holds approximately 74,000 clones, with nearly 80% as singletons. From germline, CDR1 is SNHLY and CDR2 FYNNEI. The ends lost 4 bases at V and 5 bases at J; junction bases unmatched: 0. The CDR3 is made up of 12 amino acids. The receptor comes from a human donor in a cohort sampled during active COVID-19. The rearrangement joins TRBV2 to TRBJ2-5; 8 nucleotides line up with TRBD2. Material for sequencing was peripheral blood. Here the CDR3 DNA reads TGTGCCAGCAGTGGGACTAGCGAGACCCAGTACTTC. This translates into CASSGTSETQYF.